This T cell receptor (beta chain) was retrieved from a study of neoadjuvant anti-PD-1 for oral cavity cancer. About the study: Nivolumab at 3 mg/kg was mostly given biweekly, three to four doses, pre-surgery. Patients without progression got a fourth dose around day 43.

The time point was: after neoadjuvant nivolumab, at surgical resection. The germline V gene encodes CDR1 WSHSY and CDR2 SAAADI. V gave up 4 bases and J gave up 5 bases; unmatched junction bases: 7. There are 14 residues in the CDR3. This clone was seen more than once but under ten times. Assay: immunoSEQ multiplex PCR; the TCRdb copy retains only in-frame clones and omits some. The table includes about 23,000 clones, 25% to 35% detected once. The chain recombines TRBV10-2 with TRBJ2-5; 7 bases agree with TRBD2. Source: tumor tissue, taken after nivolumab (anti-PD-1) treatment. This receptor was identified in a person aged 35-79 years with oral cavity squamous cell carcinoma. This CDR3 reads CASSAGGGTETQYF. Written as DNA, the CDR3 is TGCGCCAGCAGTGCGGGGGGTGGGACGGAGACCCAGTACTTC.